The clone carrying this T cell receptor (beta chain) was counted between two and nine times. During its preparation, the TCRbeta library received unique molecular identifiers. A single record per CDR3 protein comes from TCRdb applying MiXCR to the PCR reads. The table records around 400,000 distinct CDR3 sequences, just over 20% of them present only once. The data originate from a study of T-cell reconstitution after alpha-beta-depleted transplantation in children. This CDR3 is 13 amino acids long. CDR1 SGHTA and CDR2 FQGNSA come from the germline V gene. The V segment lost 8 bases and the J segment 5 bases; nucleotides outside the gene matches: 3.

The source is a human donor who donated a stem cell graft to a child with acute myeloid leukemia. V usage is TRBV7-2 and J usage is TRBJ2-5; 12 bases align to TRBD1. The sequences come from PBMCs from the stem cell graft donor, collected from the stem cell graft. CDR3 nucleotide sequence: TGTGCCAGCGCCGGGACAGGGGGCGAGACCCAGTACTTC. Translated: CASAGTGGETQYF.